Following are 14 T cell receptor beta chains from one sample sequenced in a study of blood T cell repertoires in COVID-19. Repertoires were generated with immunoSEQ multiplex PCR, while TCRdb's copy carries only in-frame clones and drops some. The sample contains some 180,000 clones, 70% to 85% of which appear only once. Sequencing was performed on PBMCs or T cells enriched from blood (not recorded which). These receptors originate from a woman aged 70-85 years in a cohort exposed to, infected with or recovered from COVID-19 (not recorded which).

The chain carries TRBV29-1 and TRBJ1-2; the D is unclear. The ends were cut back, 6 bases at V and 7 bases at J, with 18 bases in the middle. Germline V gives CDR1 SQVTM, CDR2 ANQGSEA. The CDR3 has 13 amino acids. Here the CDR3 reads CSVGPVGSFGYTF. CDR3 nucleotide sequence: TGCAGCGTAGGACCAGTAGGGAGCTTTGGCTACACCTTC.

The chain carries TRBV18 and TRBJ1-3; no reliable D call. Looked up from germline, CDR1 is KGHSH and CDR2 is LQKENI. Trimming removed 0 bases at V and 0 bases at J, with 9 bases between. CDR3 length equals 16 residues. The CDR3 protein is CASSPPGSYSGNTIYF. CDR3 sequence (DNA): TGTGCCAGCTCACCACCGGGCTCCTACTCTGGAAACACCATATATTTT.

The sample holds a few counts of this clone. CDR3 sequence (DNA): TGTGCCAGCAGACCCCCCGGGGGGAGCTACGAGCAGTACTTC. Translated, it gives CASRPPGGSYEQYF. The chain uses TRBV6-5 and TRBJ2-7; the match to TRBD2 covers 7 bases. Per the germline V gene, CDR1 is MNHEY and CDR2 is SVGAGI. V gave up 6 bases and J gave up 3 bases; unmatched junction bases: 8. The CDR3 runs to 14 residues.

This clone was observed a handful of times. This rearrangement joins TRBV2 to TRBJ1-1; 7 bases are a match to TRBD1. CDR3 length: 14 residues. Per the germline V gene, CDR1 is SNHLY and CDR2 is FYNNEI. V shed 7 bases and J 1 base; nucleotides not matched to a gene: 6. The CDR3 here is CASNGDSPNTEAFF. CDR3 DNA: TGTGCCAGCAATGGGGACAGCCCGAACACTGAAGCTTTCTTT.

V gene TRBV15 combines with J gene TRBJ2-1; D gene unclear. Between the trimmed V and J ends, which lost 0 bases and 5 bases, there was a span of 5 bases. The CDR3 is 13 residues long. In germline, CDR1 is LNHNV, CDR2 YYDKDF (reference sequence). CDR3 bases: TGTGCCACCAGCAGAGAGAGCCACAATGAGCAGTTCTTC. The encoded protein is CATSRESHNEQFF.

This clone was counted between two and nine times. CDR3 protein: CASSLDWREQYF. The CDR3, as DNA: TGTGCCAGCTCACTGGACTGGCGCGAGCAGTACTTC. V and J are TRBV18 and TRBJ2-7, with D perhaps matching TRBD2 (5 bases). Germline V gives CDR1 KGHSH, CDR2 LQKENI. The CDR3 spans 12 residues. Trimming took 4 bases from V and 6 from J, leaving 10 bases between them.

This chain joins TRBV7-3 and TRBJ2-7; a possible D gene is TRBD1 (6 bases). Looked up from germline, CDR1 is SGHTA and CDR2 is FQGTGA. Trimming shortened V by 0 bases and J by 3 bases, and 12 bases separated the two germline ends. This CDR3 comprises 15 residues. The CDR3 reads CASSLTAGEIYEQYF. CDR3 bases: TGTGCCAGCAGCTTAACGGCAGGGGAGATCTACGAGCAGTACTTC.

The CDR3, as DNA: TGCAGCGTTCAAAAAGGAGGGGACTTAGGCTATGGCTACACCTTC. Translation gives CSVQKGGDLGYGYTF. This chain joins TRBV29-1 and TRBJ1-2; D might be TRBD1 (5 bases). V lost 5 bases to trimming and J lost 4 bases, with 20 bases between them. CDR3 size: 15 residues. Per germline, CDR1 SQVTM and CDR2 ANQGSEA.

The rearrangement joins TRBV28 to TRBJ1-5, with TRBD1 as a possible D gene (6 bases). Trimming shortened V by 3 bases and J by 0 bases, and 15 bases separated the two germline ends. This CDR3 spans 17 amino acids. CDR1 and CDR2 (germline): MDHEN, SYDVKM. DNA of the CDR3: TGTGCCAGCAGTTTTCGGTCTTACAGGGATAGCAATCAGCCCCAGCATTTT. This translates into CASSFRSYRDSNQPQHF.

The genes are TRBV28 and TRBJ2-3; 11 bases agree with TRBD2. The CDR3 is 15 amino acids. Germline loops: CDR1 MDHEN, CDR2 SYDVKM. With V trimmed by 2 bases and J by 3 bases, 1 base remained unmatched. In DNA form, the CDR3 reads TGTGCCAGCAGTTTAGCTAGCGGGGGGACAGATACGCAGTATTTT. Its translation: CASSLASGGTDTQYF.

The J gene is TRBJ2-6, the V gene TRBV3-1 (or the pseudogene TRBV3-2); 9 bases are a match to TRBD2. The CDR3 spans 18 residues. Germline assignment: CDR1 LGHDT and CDR2 YNNKEL (reference sequence). Trimming at V came to 5 bases and at J to 2 bases, leaving 10 bases not matched to a gene. The CDR3 region is CASSTWGLAKPGANVLTF. CDR3 sequence (DNA): TGTGCCAGCAGCACTTGGGGACTAGCCAAGCCTGGGGCCAACGTCCTGACTTTC.

Of note for this clone: This is likely a read error, given that the CDR3 carries no conserved phenylalanine or tryptophan at its end. The DNA is omitted, as the CDR3 cannot be located on it reliably, and the CDR3 follows TCRdb's listing. The chain combines TRBV6-1 with TRBJ1-2; TRBD1 is the table's D call and was not checked against the DNA. CDR1 is MNHNS and CDR2 is SASEGT in the germline V gene. Including both end residues, the CDR3 is 12 amino acids long. The CDR3 sequence is CASSEGLTGPKI.

The rearrangement joins TRBV19 to TRBJ1-5, with D uncertain. Germline V lookup: CDR1 LNHDA, CDR2 SQIVND (reference sequence). The CDR3 consists of 12 residues. V shed 7 bases and J shed 4 bases, with 8 bases lying between them. CDR3 amino acids: CASNLKNQPQHF. The CDR3 DNA is TGTGCCAGTAACCTAAAGAATCAGCCCCAGCATTTT. The full variable domain, with the rest looked up from reference TRBV19 and TRBJ1-5, is DGGITQSPKYLFRKEGQNVTLSCEQNLNHDAMYWYRQDPGQGLRLIYYSQIVNDFQKGDIAEGYSVSREKKESFPLTVTSAQKNPTAFYLCASNLKNQPQHFGDGTRLSIL.

The J gene is TRBJ1-2, the V gene TRBV9; the D is unclear. V was cut by 4 bases and J by 2 bases, with 9 bases left in between. The CDR3 sequence is 13 residues long. Germline lookup yields CDR1 SGDLS and CDR2 YYNGEE. In DNA, the CDR3 is TGTGCCAGCAGCCCTCTGTCGAACTATGGCTACACCTTC. Protein: CASSPLSNYGYTF.